The T cell receptor (beta chain) described here comes from a study of blood T cell repertoires in COVID-19. Study context: Samples of COVID-19 (acute and convalescent) were obtained from the United States, Italy and Spain. In each case, the material was cDNA or gDNA derived from T cells, B-cell-depleted T cells, or PBMCs.

V shed 6 bases and J shed 5 bases, with 17 bases lying between them. The CDR3 has 14 amino acids. Per germline, CDR1 SQVTM and CDR2 ANQGSEA. In the original processing: Amplification with reference gene primers provided the estimates of nucleated cell counts. This table comes from immunoSEQ multiplex PCR, and its TCRdb copy is limited to in-frame clones, with some not included. The D gene and trimming were derived from the DNA, and the V and J assignments and clone size from that table. The sample lists about 280,000 clones, around four fifths occurring once. V is TRBV29-1 and J is TRBJ2-4; tentatively, D is TRBD1 (5 bases). The sequencing sample was made of peripheral blood. The sequence was collected from a woman aged 45 to 65 who had recovered from COVID-19. CDR3 in amino acids: CSVNLGHQQNIQYF. The CDR3 DNA reads as TGCAGCGTGAATCTAGGACACCAACAAAACATTCAGTACTTC.